Listed here are 3 T cell receptor beta chains from one sample, sequenced in a study of monozygotic twins with inflammatory bowel disease. TCRdb reprocessed the 5' RACE reads and keeps a single row for each CDR3 protein, giving no DNA. In total, the table holds more than 100,000 distinct CDR3 sequences. The sample consisted of blood. These receptor sequences come from a human donor with ulcerative colitis or Crohn's disease, or a healthy co-twin of an affected twin (not recorded which).

V usage is TRBV6-5 and J usage is TRBJ2-5; as DNA is missing, the TRBD1 call by TCRdb cannot be tested. The CDR3 contains 12 residues. Germline-derived CDR1 and CDR2 are MNHEY and SVGAGI. The CDR3 here is CASWTGGETQYF.

V is TRBV5-1 and J is TRBJ2-7; TCRdb's D call of TRBD2 is untestable without DNA. Per germline, CDR1 SGHRS and CDR2 YFSETQ. This CDR3 contains 14 residues. This chain's CDR3 is CASSLAPDSYEQYF.

The CDR3 loop is CASSTEWGTEAFF. The J gene is TRBJ1-1, the V gene TRBV18. Per the germline V gene, CDR1 is KGHSH and CDR2 is LQKENI. This CDR3 is built from 13 residues.